Below, 10 T cell receptor beta chains from the same sample are listed, as sequenced in a study of CD8+ T cells in alopecia areata. As the sequencing template, cDNA was produced by extracting RNA and reverse transcribing it. Here immunoSEQ multiplex PCR was the method, and the copy in TCRdb shows in-frame clones only, minus some. The table lists about 200,000 clones, around 65% of them singletons. The treatment is: oral pan-JAK inhibitor, 5-10 mg twice daily. This material consisted of CD4+ T cells sorted from blood, taken at week 4, from a patient treated with tofacitinib. These TCRs come from a human donor with alopecia areata.

Notes on this clone: This sample includes further DNA sequences coding for the same CDR3. This chain uses TRBV18 with TRBJ1-2, with 8 nucleotides matching TRBD1. This CDR3 has 14 amino acids. Germline V CDR1 and CDR2: KGHSH, LQKENI. Trimming at V came to 3 bases and at J to 4 bases, leaving 4 bases not matched to a gene. The CDR3, as DNA: TGTGCCAGCTCACCCGGACAGGGAGCCTATGGCTACACCTTC. The encoded protein is CASSPGQGAYGYTF.

This chain joins TRBV4-2 and TRBJ1-5; a possible D gene is TRBD1 (5 bases). Trimming pared 1 base from V and 0 bases from J, leaving 13 bases between. This CDR3 contains 17 residues. CDR1 LGHNA and CDR2 YNFKEQ come from the germline V gene. Here the CDR3 DNA reads TGTGCCAGCAGCCAAGGCACGTGGGGGAGTAGCAATCAGCCCCAGCATTTT. Translating it yields CASSQGTWGSSNQPQHF.

A remark on this clone: Within the sample, other DNA sequences also encode this same CDR3. The rearrangement links TRBV6-5 to TRBJ1-1; no clear D. In germline, CDR1 is MNHEY, CDR2 SVGAGI. V was clipped by 4 bases and J by 2 bases, with 5 bases between them. This CDR3 has 12 amino acids. The CDR3 DNA sequence: TGTGCCAGCAGTTCCGTCAACACTGAAGCTTTCTTT. Translation gives CASSSVNTEAFF.

This chain uses TRBV9 with TRBJ2-1, with 12 bases identical to TRBD2. V lost 2 bases, J lost 1 base, and 1 base stayed unmatched. CDR3 length: 16 residues. Germline CDR1 is SGDLS and CDR2 is YYNGEE. The CDR3 protein is CASSVGLAGSYNEQFF. The DNA for the CDR3 is TGTGCCAGCAGCGTTGGACTAGCGGGGTCCTACAATGAGCAGTTCTTC.

The chain combines TRBV29-1 with TRBJ1-1; D is unclear. Germline lookup yields CDR1 SQVTM and CDR2 ANQGSEA. The length of the CDR3 is 12 residues. Trimming took off 6 bases at V and 1 base at J, with 9 bases between the two ends. The CDR3 coding sequence is TGCAGCGTGGATCAGGCGAACACTGAAGCTTTCTTT. It is translated as CSVDQANTEAFF.

This clone was picked up a small number of times. For the CDR3, the DNA is TGTGCCAGCAGTTACTCGAAGAACACTGAAGCTTTCTTT. Its protein is CASSYSKNTEAFF. The chain joins TRBV6-5 to TRBJ1-1; D is unclear. Trimming pared 0 bases from V and 1 base from J, leaving 3 bases between. There are 13 residues in the CDR3. Germline loops: CDR1 MNHEY, CDR2 SVGAGI.

The rearrangement links TRBV30 to TRBJ2-1; perhaps D is TRBD1 or TRBD2 (5 bases each). Looked up from germline, CDR1 is GTSNPN and CDR2 is SVGIG (reference sequence). V was shortened by 4 bases and J by 5 bases, with 30 bases between the two germline ends. This CDR3 region has 19 residues. The CDR3 DNA reads TGTGCCTGGATAAGGGGCGACGCCGAGGGCCCCCTGAAAGACAATGAGCAGTTCTTC. Amino acids: CAWIRGDAEGPLKDNEQFF.

CDR3 loop: CASSLAWQGNDEQYF. Here the CDR3 DNA reads TGTGCCAGCAGCTTAGCCTGGCAGGGTAACGACGAGCAGTACTTC. The chain is built from TRBV11-1 and TRBJ2-7, with D possibly matching TRBD1 (5 bases). The CDR3 totals 15 residues. The V gene's germline CDR1 is SGHAT and CDR2 FQDESV (reference sequence). Trimming removed 0 bases at V and 5 bases at J, with 14 bases between.

The rearrangement joins TRBV4-3 to TRBJ2-3; 10 bases are a match to TRBD2. J gave up 4 bases and V 0 bases, and 7 bases lay outside the gene matches. The CDR3 runs to 17 residues. Germline lookup yields CDR1 LGHNA and CDR2 YSLEER. This CDR3 is CASSQETRAGGADTQYF. For the CDR3, the DNA is TGCGCCAGCAGCCAAGAGACTCGAGCGGGGGGGGCAGATACGCAGTATTTT.

The J gene is TRBJ2-5, the V gene TRBV11-2, with D uncertain. The CDR3 is made up of 12 amino acids. From germline, CDR1 is SGHAT and CDR2 FQNNGV. Trimming left V 1 base short and J 4 bases short, with 4 bases between. The CDR3 protein is CASSLAGETQYF. The CDR3 DNA reads TGTGCCAGCAGCTTAGCTGGAGAGACCCAGTACTTC.